The clone carrying this T cell receptor (beta chain) was counted once. The sample's time point: pretreatment peripheral blood. Sample numbers ranged from 1 to 8 per patient, encompassing pretreatment and on-treatment collections. The data originate from a study of PD-L1 blockade in urothelial cancer. Whole-study context: Males with urothelial cancer arising in the bladder constituted about nine tenths of the roughly 30 patients. T cells numbered a median of roughly 150,000 in the blood samples.

Sequencing was performed with immunoSEQ multiplex PCR; in TCRdb, only in-frame clones are kept and a portion is missing. In the table there are tens of thousands of clones, around four fifths of which are singletons. Looked up from germline, CDR1 is MNHEY and CDR2 is SVGAGI. The CDR3 runs to 15 residues. Trimming pared 2 bases from V and 6 bases from J, leaving 14 bases between. Here the sequenced sample was PBMCs, taken around atezolizumab (anti-PD-L1) treatment. The TCR sequence derives from a man older than 75 with urothelial cancer. The chain uses TRBV6-5 and TRBJ2-1; a weak D match, TRBD1 (6 bases). CDR3 in DNA: TGTGCCAGCAGTTACCGCGGGCGAGGGGGCAATGAGCAGTTCTTC. It codes for CASSYRGRGGNEQFF.